This entry describes one TCR beta chain. This entry comes from a study of shared clonotypes between healthy human individuals. An approximately 200 ng quantity of DNA, some 30,000 T cell genomes, went into the sorted-subset replicate PCRs. Sequencing was performed with immunoSEQ multiplex PCR; in TCRdb, only in-frame clones are kept and a portion is missing. The table shows over a million clones, with around three quarters occurring only once. V lost 4 bases to trimming and J lost 0 bases; unmatched junction nucleotides: 10. The germline V gene encodes CDR1 SGHNT and CDR2 YYREEE (reference sequence). The CDR3 contains 19 residues.

Specimen: memory CD4+ T cells from PBMCs. Noted subset: CD45RA-negative fraction. The clonotype comes from a man between 18 and 35 years old in good health. Some clones in this sample may be carry-over from other donors' samples. The V call is TRBV5-4, the J call TRBJ2-1; 13 bases line up with TRBD2. The CDR3 region has the DNA TGTGCCAGCAGCATGGGACTAGCGGGACACTCAAGCTCCTACAATGAGCAGTTCTTC. It encodes CASSMGLAGHSSSYNEQFF.